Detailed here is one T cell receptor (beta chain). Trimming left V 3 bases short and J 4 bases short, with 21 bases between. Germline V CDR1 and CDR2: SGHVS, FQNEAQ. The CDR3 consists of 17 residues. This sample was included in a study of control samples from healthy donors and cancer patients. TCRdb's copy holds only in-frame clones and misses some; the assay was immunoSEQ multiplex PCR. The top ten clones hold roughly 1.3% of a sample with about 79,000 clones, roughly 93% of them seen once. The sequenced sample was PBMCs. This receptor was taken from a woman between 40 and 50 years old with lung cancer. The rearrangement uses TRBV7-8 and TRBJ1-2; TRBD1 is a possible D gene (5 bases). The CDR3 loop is CASSFSGWRGRGYGYTF. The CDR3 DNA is TGTGCCAGCAGCTTCTCTGGGTGGAGGGGCCGGGGCTATGGCTACACCTTC.